The rows below give T cell receptor beta chains drawn from one sample of a study of T cells after yellow fever vaccination. In TCRdb, the 5' RACE reads were re-called with MiXCR into one record per CDR3 protein. The sample yields hundreds of thousands of distinct CDR3 sequences, approximately 3.8% seen once. The sequencing used PBMCs, collected on the day of the yellow fever booster vaccination. The receptors derive from a man aged 18 to 29 who received the YFV17D yellow fever vaccine. The conserved cysteine and the conserved F or W are not part of the CDR3 here. D genes are given only for firm matches. Rows give clone size only sometimes, using once, few, many, or a class for an expanded clone.

clone size: many
D gene: -
V gene: TRBV5-1
J gene: TRBJ2-1
CDR3 protein: ATRSGSYNEQF

clone size: few
D gene: TRBD2
V gene: TRBV4-2
J gene: TRBJ2-5
CDR3 protein: ASSQNLAEETQY

clone size: many
D gene: -
V gene: TRBV21-1
J gene: TRBJ1-6
CDR3 protein: ASELSPLH

clone size: many
D gene: TRBD1
V gene: TRBV29-1
J gene: TRBJ2-5
CDR3 protein: SVAGQGGETQY

clone size: many
D gene: -
V gene: TRBV7-8
J gene: TRBJ2-3
CDR3 protein: ATGDGARDTQY

clone size: many
D gene: -
V gene: TRBV4-2
J gene: TRBJ1-3
CDR3 protein: ASSQDTDSSSGNTIY

clone size: many
D gene: TRBD1
V gene: TRBV5-1
J gene: TRBJ2-1
CDR3 protein: ASSFISGGHYNEQF

clone size: many
D gene: -
V gene: TRBV6-1
J gene: TRBJ2-7
CDR3 protein: ASRQVAYEQY

clone size: few
D gene: TRBD2
V gene: TRBV5-1
J gene: TRBJ2-5
CDR3 protein: ASSTTGTSGVGTQY

clone size: few
D gene: -
V gene: TRBV15
J gene: TRBJ1-6
CDR3 protein: ATSREARGLGSPLH

clone size: many
D gene: -
V gene: TRBV5-4
J gene: TRBJ2-1
CDR3 protein: ASSLERGEQF

clone size: many
D gene: TRBD2
V gene: TRBV10-3
J gene: TRBJ2-1
CDR3 protein: AISAQRGDYNEQF

clone size: few
D gene: -
V gene: TRBV6-5
J gene: TRBJ2-7
CDR3 protein: ASSYSNPVPDYEQY

clone size: many
D gene: TRBD1
V gene: TRBV5-1
J gene: TRBJ2-6
CDR3 protein: ASSFLGQGAGANVLT

clone size: many
D gene: TRBD1
V gene: TRBV7-2
J gene: TRBJ1-2
CDR3 protein: ASGDSRKGYT

clone size: many
D gene: TRBD1
V gene: TRBV5-1
J gene: TRBJ1-6
CDR3 protein: ASSLEGQVENSPLH

clone size: -
D gene: -
V gene: TRBV5-1
J gene: TRBJ2-3
CDR3 protein: ASSPNQGTDTQY

clone size: few
D gene: TRBD1
V gene: TRBV20-1
J gene: TRBJ2-1
CDR3 protein: SARDSGTGGWNEQF

clone size: many
D gene: -
V gene: TRBV2
J gene: TRBJ2-7
CDR3 protein: ASRGPGQYEQY

clone size: -
D gene: TRBD1
V gene: TRBV6-2/TRBV6-3
J gene: TRBJ1-5
CDR3 protein: ASSFHLRGRLVQPQH

clone size: -
D gene: TRBD1
V gene: TRBV6-5
J gene: TRBJ1-1
CDR3 protein: ASSYSTGANADTEAF

clone size: many
D gene: -
V gene: TRBV12-3/TRBV12-4
J gene: TRBJ2-1
CDR3 protein: ASSNRDVDNEQF

clone size: -
D gene: TRBD1
V gene: TRBV20-1
J gene: TRBJ2-7
CDR3 protein: SARSGQGGWEQY